The following is a T cell receptor beta chain sequence with its context. The sample belongs to a study of blood T cell repertoires in COVID-19. Study-level background: PBMCs, B-cell-depleted T cells, or T cells were the source of the cDNA or gDNA that made up the material.

The V end lost 3 bases, the J end lost 6 bases, and 9 bases lay between the germline ends. The CDR3 consists of 13 residues. Clones were read by immunoSEQ multiplex PCR, and TCRdb kept only the in-frame ones, dropping some. The sample lists fewer than 75,000 clones; approximately 92% were seen once. The receptor was isolated from a man older than 75 with acute or convalescent COVID-19. The chain recombines TRBV12-3 or TRBV12-4 with TRBJ1-5; D unclear. Sequencing was performed on peripheral blood. CDR3 coding DNA: TGTGCCAGCAGTTTTTTGGAGGGTCAGCCCCAGCATTTT. Translating gives CASSFLEGQPQHF.